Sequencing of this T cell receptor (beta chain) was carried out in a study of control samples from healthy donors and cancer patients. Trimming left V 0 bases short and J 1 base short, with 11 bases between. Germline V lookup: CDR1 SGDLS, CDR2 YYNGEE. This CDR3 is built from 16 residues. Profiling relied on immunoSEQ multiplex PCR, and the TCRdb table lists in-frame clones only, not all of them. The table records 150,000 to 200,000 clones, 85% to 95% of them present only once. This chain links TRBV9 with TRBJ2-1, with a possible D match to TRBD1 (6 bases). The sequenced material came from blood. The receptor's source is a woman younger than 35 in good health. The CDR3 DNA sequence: TGTGCCAGCAGCGTAGTCGGGACAAGGTCCTACAATGAGCAGTTCTTC. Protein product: CASSVVGTRSYNEQFF.